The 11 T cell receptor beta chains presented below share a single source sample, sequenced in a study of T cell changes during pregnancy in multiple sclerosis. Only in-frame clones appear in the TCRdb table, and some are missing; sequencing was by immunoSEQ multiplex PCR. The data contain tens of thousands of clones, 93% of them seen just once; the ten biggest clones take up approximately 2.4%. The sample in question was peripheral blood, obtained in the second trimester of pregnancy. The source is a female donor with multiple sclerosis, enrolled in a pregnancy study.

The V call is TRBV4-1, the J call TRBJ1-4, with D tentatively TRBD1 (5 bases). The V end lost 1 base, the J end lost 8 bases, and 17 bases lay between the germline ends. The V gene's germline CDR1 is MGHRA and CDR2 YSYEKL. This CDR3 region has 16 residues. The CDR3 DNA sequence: TGCGCCAGCAGCCAAGGTGTATGGAGGGGAGGGGAAAAACTGTTTTTT. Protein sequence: CASSQGVWRGGEKLFF.

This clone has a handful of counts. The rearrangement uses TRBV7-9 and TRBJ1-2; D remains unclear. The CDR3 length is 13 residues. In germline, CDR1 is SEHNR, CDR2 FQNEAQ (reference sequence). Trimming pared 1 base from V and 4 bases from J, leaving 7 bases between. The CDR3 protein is CASSLGRSYGYTF. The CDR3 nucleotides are TGTGCCAGCAGCTTAGGACGGAGCTATGGCTACACCTTC.

DNA of the CDR3: TGTGCCAGCAGCTTAGATTATTCGGGATCTCAGCCCCAGCATTTT. It codes for CASSLDYSGSQPQHF. V usage is TRBV11-2 and J usage is TRBJ1-5; D remains ambiguous. This CDR3 has 15 amino acids. Germline V gene data show CDR1 as SGHAT and CDR2 as FQNNGV. V lost 0 bases and J lost 6, with 12 bases in between.

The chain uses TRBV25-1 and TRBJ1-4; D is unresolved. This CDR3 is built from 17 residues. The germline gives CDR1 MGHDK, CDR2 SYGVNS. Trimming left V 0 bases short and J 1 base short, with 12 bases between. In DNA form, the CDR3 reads TGTGCCAGCAGTGAATATTCGGGGAATGTAACTAATGAAAAACTGTTTTTT. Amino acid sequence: CASSEYSGNVTNEKLFF.

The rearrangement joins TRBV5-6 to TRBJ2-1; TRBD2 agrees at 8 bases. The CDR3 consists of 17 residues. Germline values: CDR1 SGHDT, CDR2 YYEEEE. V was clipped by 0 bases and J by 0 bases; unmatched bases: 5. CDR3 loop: CASSLGPLAGSYNEQFF. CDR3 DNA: TGTGCCAGCAGCTTGGGGCCCCTAGCGGGCTCCTACAATGAGCAGTTCTTC.

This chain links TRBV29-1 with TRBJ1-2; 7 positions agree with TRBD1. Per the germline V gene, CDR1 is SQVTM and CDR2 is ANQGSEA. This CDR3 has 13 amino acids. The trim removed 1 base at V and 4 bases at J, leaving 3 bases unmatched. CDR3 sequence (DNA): TGCAGCGTTGAAGGTGGGACAGCCTATGGCTACACCTTC. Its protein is CSVEGGTAYGYTF.

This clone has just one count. CDR3 protein: CATSRQGNEQFF. DNA for the CDR3: TGTGCCACCAGCAGACAGGGCAATGAGCAGTTCTTC. The chain couples TRBV15 to TRBJ2-1, with D perhaps matching TRBD1 (5 bases). With 2 bases removed from V and 6 bases from J, the gap between germline ends came to 5 bases. The length of the CDR3 is 12 residues. Germline assignment: CDR1 LNHNV and CDR2 YYDKDF (reference sequence). Using reference TRBV15 and TRBJ2-1 for the parts outside the CDR3, the full variable domain is DAMVIQNPRYQVTQFGKPVTLSCSQTLNHNVMYWYQQKSSQAPKLLFHYYDKDFNNEADTPDNFQSRRPNTSFCFLDIRSPGLGDTAMYLCATSRQGNEQFFGPGTRLTVL.

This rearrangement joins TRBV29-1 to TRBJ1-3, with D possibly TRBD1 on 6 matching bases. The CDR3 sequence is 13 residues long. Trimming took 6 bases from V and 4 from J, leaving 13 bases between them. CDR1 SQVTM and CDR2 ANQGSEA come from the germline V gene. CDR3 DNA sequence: TGCAGCGTCCAGGGGTATGGAGGAAACACCATATATTTT. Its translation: CSVQGYGGNTIYF. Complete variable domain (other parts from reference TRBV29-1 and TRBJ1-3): SAVISQKPSRDICQRGTSLTIQCQVDSQVTMMFWYRQQPGQSLTLIATANQGSEATYESGFVIDKFPISRPNLTFSTLTVSNMSPEDSSIYLCSVQGYGGNTIYFGEGSWLTVV.

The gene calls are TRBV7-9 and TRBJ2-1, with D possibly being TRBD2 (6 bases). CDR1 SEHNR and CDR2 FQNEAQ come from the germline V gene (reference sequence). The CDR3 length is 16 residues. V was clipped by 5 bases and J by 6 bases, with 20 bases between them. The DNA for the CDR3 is TGTGCCAGCAGCGCTACGTGGAGGGGCGAGGTCAATGAGCAGTTCTTC. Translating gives CASSATWRGEVNEQFF.

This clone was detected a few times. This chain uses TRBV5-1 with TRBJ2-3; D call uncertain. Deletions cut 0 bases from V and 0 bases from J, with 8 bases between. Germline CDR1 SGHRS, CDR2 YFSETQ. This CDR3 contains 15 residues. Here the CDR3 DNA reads TGCGCCAGCAGCTTGGCCACTTCTAGCACAGATACGCAGTATTTT. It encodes CASSLATSSTDTQYF. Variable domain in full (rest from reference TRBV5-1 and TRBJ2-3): KAGVTQTPRYLIKTRGQQVTLSCSPISGHRSVSWYQQTPGQGLQFLFEYFSETQRNKGNFPGRFSGRQFSNSRSEMNVSTLELGDSALYLCASSLATSSTDTQYFGPGTRLTVL.

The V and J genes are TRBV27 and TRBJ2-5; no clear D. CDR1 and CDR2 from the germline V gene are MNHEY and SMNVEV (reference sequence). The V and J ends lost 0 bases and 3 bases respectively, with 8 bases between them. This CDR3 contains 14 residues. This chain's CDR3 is CASSLSSREETQYF. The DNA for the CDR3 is TGTGCCAGCAGTTTATCTTCTCGGGAAGAGACCCAGTACTTC.